These 17 T cell receptor beta chains came from one sample sequenced in a study of molecular identifiers for immune sequencing clone quantification (dated by TCRdb to between 2017 and 2018). The library was produced with PCR. The instrument given in TCRdb is Illumina HiSeq 4000. TCRdb reprocessing: public reads trimmed at Q25 with fastp, clones called with MiXCR, in-frame beta chains kept. Entries that share a CDR3 protein sequence are merged under the most common genes and DNA. Within this sample are 400,000 to 600,000 distinct CDR3 sequences, with about 20% of them counted one time only. The ten biggest clones cover more than 0.8% of the sample. Material for sequencing was naive CD8+ T cells from blood, with Jurkat cell RNA spiked in. This specimen's cell subset or site label, interpreted: FACS-sorted CD8+CD4-CCR7+CD45RA+ naive T cells. All receptors come from a human donor in good health. Some libraries in this study had Jurkat cell RNA spiked in.

The rearrangement joins TRBV12-3 or TRBV12-4 to TRBJ1-5, with D unclear. The V end lost 5 bases, the J end lost 7 bases, and 9 bases lay between the germline ends. The CDR3 contains 12 residues. The CDR3: CASSPARQPQHF. Written as DNA, the CDR3 is TGTGCCAGCAGTCCGGCCCGACAGCCCCAGCATTTT.

This clonotype turned up a few times. The chain employs TRBV30 and TRBJ2-2; 12 nucleotides align to TRBD2. With 3 bases clipped from V and 7 bases from J, the junction kept 9 bases outside the gene matches. CDR3 size: 16 residues. CDR1 is GTSNPN and CDR2 is SVGIG in the germline V gene (reference sequence). CDR3 in DNA: TGTGCCTGGAGGGCTCGACTAGCGGGAGTTTTCGGGGAGCTGTTTTTT. Its protein product is CAWRARLAGVFGELFF.

This chain links TRBV7-2 with TRBJ2-7, with D perhaps being TRBD1 or TRBD2 (6 bases each). This CDR3 is 17 amino acids long. V lost 4 bases and J 6 bases, leaving 25 bases between the germline ends. Per germline, CDR1 SGHTA and CDR2 FQGNSA. The CDR3 DNA sequence: TGTGCCAGCAGCTCGACAACGGGGGCAGGGGATCGTGGCGAGCAGTACTTC. Amino acid sequence: CASSSTTGAGDRGEQYF.

The chain is built from TRBV2 and TRBJ2-1; 8 bases are shared with TRBD2. The V segment lost 4 bases and the J segment 4 bases; nucleotides outside the gene matches: 6. Germline V lookup: CDR1 SNHLY, CDR2 FYNNEI. The CDR3 consists of 15 residues. The CDR3 loop is CASSVGSGGYNEQFF. The CDR3 nucleotides read TGTGCCAGCAGTGTTGGCAGCGGGGGATACAATGAGCAGTTCTTC.

The chain employs TRBV12-3 or TRBV12-4 and TRBJ1-2, with a tentative D call TRBD1 (5 bases). The CDR3 spans 17 residues. With 7 bases removed from V and 4 bases from J, the gap between germline ends came to 25 bases. CDR3 sequence (DNA): TGTGCCAGCACCGGGGAAGTTGGGCGGGGGTCGGCCTATGGCTACACCTTC. Amino acids: CASTGEVGRGSAYGYTF.

With respect to this clonotype: The conserved final phenylalanine or tryptophan is absent from the CDR3, which likely points to a read error. This rearrangement joins TRBV7-9 to TRBJ2-7, with 11 nucleotides matching TRBD1. Trimming took 5 bases from V and 2 from J; bases not matched to a gene: 14. CDR1 SEHNR and CDR2 FQNEAQ come from the germline V gene (reference sequence). This CDR3 has 18 amino acids. The CDR3 protein is CASSPSGQGAHRTYEQYL. The CDR3 coding sequence is TGTGCCAGCAGCCCATCCGGACAGGGGGCTCACAGAACCTACGAGCAGTACCTC.

As for this clonotype: One base away lies a much larger clone, so this may be a sequencing read error. This sequence joins TRBV5-1 and TRBJ1-1, with unresolved D. Looked up from germline, CDR1 is SGHRS and CDR2 is YFSETQ. CDR3 length: 11 amino acids. CDR3 loop: CPSSFGRAAFF. CDR3 bases: TGCCCCAGCAGCTTTGGAAGAGCAGCTTTCTTT.

This clonotype has at least ten counts. Here the CDR3 reads CASSDSLSDTQYF. CDR3 in DNA: TGTGCCAGCAGTGACTCTTTATCAGATACGCAGTATTTT. The V call is TRBV6-4, the J call TRBJ2-3; the D is unclear. CDR1 MRHNA and CDR2 SNTAGT come from the germline V gene. Trimming removed 0 bases from V and 4 bases from J, with 5 bases in between. CDR3 size: 13 residues.

Only a few counts were recorded for this clonotype. One end of the junction varies from germline; a read error may be responsible. The chain carries TRBV7-8 and TRBJ1-2, with 12 bases identical to TRBD1. The CDR3 is 16 residues long. Germline CDR1 reads SGHVS; CDR2 reads FQNEAQ. CDR3 sequence: CACSLDQGQGAGGYTF. The CDR3 DNA sequence: TGTGCCTGCAGCTTAGACCAGGGACAGGGGGCCGGCGGCTACACCTTC.

There are many counts of this clonotype. The chain links TRBV7-2 to TRBJ2-3; 10 nucleotides agree with TRBD2. The germline gives CDR1 SGHTA, CDR2 FQGNSA. The length of the CDR3 is 16 residues. With V trimmed by 2 bases and J by 4 bases, 6 bases remained unmatched. In DNA form, the CDR3 reads TGTGCCAGCAGCTTATCCCCAGCGGGGGGGCCAGATACGCAGTATTTT. Translated: CASSLSPAGGPDTQYF.

This clonotype was observed a few times. The chain carries TRBV3-1 and TRBJ1-1; D remains ambiguous. Germline loops: CDR1 LGHDT, CDR2 YNNKEL (reference sequence). The CDR3 is 15 residues long. V dropped 1 base and J dropped 4 bases, with 13 bases sitting between them. CDR3 DNA sequence: TGTGCCAGCAGCCAAGCTGAAGGGTACGTCACTGAAGCTTTCTTT. As protein: CASSQAEGYVTEAFF.

This clonotype was seen a few times. The chain links TRBV9 to TRBJ2-2; 7 positions agree with TRBD1. This CDR3 comprises 17 residues. After removal of 0 bases from V and 5 bases from J, the junction contained 10 bases not matched to a gene. Germline-derived CDR1 and CDR2 are SGDLS and YYNGEE. In nucleotides, the CDR3 is TGTGCCAGCAGCGTAGGTCCAGGGGGTAGCCCTACCGGGGAGCTGTTTTTT. It specifies CASSVGPGGSPTGELFF.

The chain couples TRBV9 to TRBJ1-6, with TRBD1 matching 7 bases. V lost 0 bases to trimming and J lost 8 bases; unmatched junction nucleotides: 2. This CDR3 spans 14 amino acids. Germline CDR1 and CDR2: SGDLS and YYNGEE. The CDR3 coding sequence is TGTGCCAGCAGCGTAGGGGACAGACATTCACCCCTCCACTTT. It is translated as CASSVGDRHSPLHF.

This clonotype was seen at least ten times. V usage is TRBV13 and J usage is TRBJ2-5; D may be TRBD2 (5 bases). This CDR3 comprises 14 residues. Germline CDR1 reads PRHDT; CDR2 reads FYEKMQ (reference sequence). Trimming removed 7 bases from V and 3 bases from J, with 15 bases in between. This CDR3 is CASTPANGEETQYF. The CDR3 DNA is TGTGCCAGCACCCCGGCCAACGGGGAAGAGACCCAGTACTTC.

There are many counts of this clonotype. This chain connects TRBV7-7 to TRBJ2-7; D may be TRBD2 (6 bases). Germline CDR1 SSHAT, CDR2 FNYEAQ (reference sequence). This CDR3 contains 13 residues. V lost 1 base, J lost 5 bases, and 9 bases lay in between. DNA of the CDR3: TGTGCCAGCAGCTTAGGGTCGGGGGACGAGCAGTACTTC. Its translation is CASSLGSGDEQYF.

This clonotype was observed many times. The chain links TRBV7-2 to TRBJ2-3; 8 positions match TRBD2. CDR1 SGHTA and CDR2 FQGNSA come from the germline V gene. The CDR3 sequence is 17 residues long. V shed 5 bases, J shed 6 bases, and the junction held 16 bases outside the gene matches. This CDR3 reads CASSPSWGGSGIDTQYF. The CDR3 DNA reads as TGTGCCAGCAGCCCGAGCTGGGGTGGTAGCGGGATTGATACGCAGTATTTT.

This clonotype was detected many times. V usage is TRBV7-8 and J usage is TRBJ2-5; D could derive from TRBD1 or TRBD2 (6 bases each). V lost 1 base and J 4 bases, leaving 16 bases between the germline ends. CDR1 is SGHVS and CDR2 is FQNEAQ in the germline V gene. There are 16 residues in the CDR3. The CDR3 nucleotides are TGTGCCAGCAGCTTAGAATCGTCGGGGGCAGGAGAGACCCAGTACTTC. Translated: CASSLESSGAGETQYF. The whole variable domain, filled in from reference TRBV7-8 and TRBJ2-5, reads GAGVSQSPRYKVAKRGQDVALRCDPISGHVSLFWYQQALGQGPEFLTYFQNEAQLDKSGLPSDRFFAERPEGSVSTLKIQRTQQEDSAVYLCASSLESSGAGETQYFGPGTRLLVL.